This T cell receptor (beta chain) was sequenced during a study of shared clonotypes between healthy human individuals. The ends lost 6 bases at V and 3 bases at J; junction bases unmatched: 4. Germline V gene sequence: CDR1 MNHEY, CDR2 SVGAGI. The CDR3 is 14 residues long. Here immunoSEQ multiplex PCR was the method, and the copy in TCRdb shows in-frame clones only, minus some. The sample includes roughly 1 million clones, approximately 80% of them seen just once. This clone was counted once. The rearrangement links TRBV6-5 to TRBJ1-4; TRBD1 agrees at 7 bases. The clonotype comes from a young man in good health. Some clones in this sample may be carry-over from other donors' samples. Sequencing was performed on memory CD4+ T cells from PBMCs. Subset defined: CD45RA-negative fraction. The CDR3 loop is CASSSGQSNEKLFF. Here the CDR3 DNA reads TGTGCCAGCAGCTCGGGACAGTCTAATGAAAAACTGTTTTTT.